This entry is about one TCR beta chain. There are many counts of this clonotype. Its antigen remains unidentified. Base qualities are not recorded, but no much larger clone differs from it by a single base. In the ophthalmopathy patients, disease was moderately to severely active, with a Clinical Activity Score of 3 or more, a NOSPECS grade of 4 or more, and a duration of less than 3 months. Patients with uncontrolled infections, other autoimmune diseases, pregnancy or lactation were excluded. Diagnoses relied on clinical symptoms, serum thyroxine and TRAb, thyroid ultrasound and orbital computed tomography. Ficoll-Paque density gradient centrifugation was used to isolate PBMCs from 9.5 to 10 ml of fresh peripheral blood. Total RNA was extracted with Trizol reagent, and quality was checked on an Agilent 2100 Bioanalyzer. This sample is drawn from a study of T cells in Graves' hyperthyroidism and ophthalmopathy (dated by TCRdb to about 2019). Regarding the research as a whole: Peripheral blood samples were taken at initial diagnosis, before any treatment was given. TCR V-J signatures able to tell the groups apart were searched for in a discovery cohort of 90 to 100 patients, of whom more than 40 had Graves' ophthalmopathy and roughly 58 had stable Graves' hyperthyroidism. An independent validation cohort of around 20 hyperthyroidism patients and 15 or so patients who later progressed to ophthalmopathy tested prospective prediction of ophthalmopathy. For training and testing, the roughly 93 patients in the discovery cohort were randomly divided in a 7:3 ratio. The study also compared thyroid tissue and blood T-cell repertoires from about six Graves' hyperthyroidism patients. After sampling, hyperthyroidism patients received methimazole starting at 30 mg daily, and ophthalmopathy patients received high-dose intravenous methylprednisolone. The paper reports TCR Vbeta CDR3 sequencing of some 140 peripheral blood samples: around 45 ophthalmopathy, about 75 hyperthyroidism and 17 progressor patients.

The germline V gene (reference sequence) specifies GTSNPN as CDR1 and SVGIG as CDR2. The CDR3 spans 16 residues, from the cysteine through the phenylalanine. CDR3 DNA only is kept here, 48 bases in frame from base 1. V is cut by 0 bases and J by 1 base, and the space between the germline ends is 16 bases. Amplification of TCR beta CDR3 regions was carried out from RNA transcripts. The TCR CDR3 was subjected to a first round of RT-PCR using the HTBI primer set and the Qiagen OneStep RT-PCR kit. A second multiplex PCR round built the libraries, followed by size selection and purification. Paired-end sequencing of the libraries was performed with 100 bp reads on an Illumina HiSeq2000. The paper's processing steps were these. SOAPnuke was used to process the raw data, throwing out any read that contained adapters or uncalled bases, had a mean Phred below 15, or lacked an exact constant-primer or identifier match. High-quality paired reads were merged with COPE v1.2.5, and unique nucleotide sequences were defined as clonotypes. MiTCR v1.1 was used to align the clonotypes against IMGT TRBV, TRBD and TRBJ reference segments. Only V-J combinations with frequency above 0.0001, covering 99% to 99.2% of repertoires, were analysed. The TCS score was defined as F50 (clonal expansion) divided by E x V (chaos), with BLOSUM62-based TCRdist calculated between CDR3 peptides within each V-J. Welch's t-statistics and random forest reduced approximately 520 V-J features to 13, which were used in a naive Bayes classifier (R e1071). TCRdb applied fastp at Q25 and MiXCR to the public reads, then kept only in-frame beta chains. Every distinct CDR3 protein forms one entry, paired with its most common genes and DNA. It is TCRdb's table, rather than the study itself, that gives the V and J calls and clone size. Recorded for this sample are 400,000 to 450,000 distinct CDR3 sequences; roughly 14% of them occurred a single time. The ten largest clones capture under 15% of the sample.

Points the paper makes about the study in general: In validation, progression to ophthalmopathy was predicted by the model with about 70% sensitivity and around 75% specificity, a median of approximately 7.1 months before onset. Most expanded thyroid clonotypes (frequency above 0.001) were also detected in blood, a finding suggesting that blood repertoires may reflect thyroid immune responses. Sample size was not statistically predetermined, and blinding of investigators to group allocation was not performed. A model built on a 13 V-J signature distinguished ophthalmopathy from stable hyperthyroidism, reaching roughly 88% sensitivity and under 84% specificity in cross-validation and 80%/75% in testing.

The sequenced sample consisted of blood. The sequence links TRBV30 to TRBJ2-7; a weak D assignment points to TRBD2 (6 bases agree). The receptor's source is a young man with Graves' ophthalmopathy. The CDR3 protein sequence reads: CAWSVRWAGTSYEQYF. The bases read TGTGCCTGGAGTGTACGATGGGCCGGGACTTCCTACGAGCAGTACTTC.